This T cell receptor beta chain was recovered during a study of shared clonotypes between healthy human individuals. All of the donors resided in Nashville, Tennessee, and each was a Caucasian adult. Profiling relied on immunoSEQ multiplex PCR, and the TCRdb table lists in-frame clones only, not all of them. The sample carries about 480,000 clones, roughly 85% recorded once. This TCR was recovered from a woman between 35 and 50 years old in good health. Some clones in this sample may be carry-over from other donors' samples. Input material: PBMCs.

CDR3 protein: CASSPLAESSTDTQYF. The DNA of the CDR3 is TGTGCCAGCTCACCACTAGCGGAATCTAGCACAGATACGCAGTATTTT. The genes are TRBV18 and TRBJ2-3, with D possibly being TRBD2 (6 bases). Germline V gene lookup returns CDR1 KGHSH and CDR2 LQKENI. Trimming stripped 1 base from V and 0 bases from J, with 11 bases between. The CDR3 sequence is 16 residues long. The complete variable domain, with remaining parts taken from reference TRBV18 and TRBJ2-3, reads NAGVMQNPRHLVRRRGQEARLRCSPMKGHSHVYWYRQLPEEGLKFMVYLQKENIIDESGMPKERFSAEFPKEGPSILRIQQVVRGDSAAYFCASSPLAESSTDTQYFGPGTRLTVL.